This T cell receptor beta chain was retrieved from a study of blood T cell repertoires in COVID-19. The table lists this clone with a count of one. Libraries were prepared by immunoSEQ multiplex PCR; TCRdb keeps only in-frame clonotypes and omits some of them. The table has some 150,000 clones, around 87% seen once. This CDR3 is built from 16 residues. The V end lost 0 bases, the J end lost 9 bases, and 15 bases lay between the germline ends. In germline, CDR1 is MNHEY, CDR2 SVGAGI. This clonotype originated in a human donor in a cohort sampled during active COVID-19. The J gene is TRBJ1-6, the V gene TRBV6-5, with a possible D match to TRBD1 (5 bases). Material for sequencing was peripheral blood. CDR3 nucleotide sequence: TGTGCCAGCAGTTACTCCTCAGGGATTGTGAGTTCACCCCTCCACTTT. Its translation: CASSYSSGIVSSPLHF.